This T cell receptor beta chain was documented in a study of T cells in Graves' hyperthyroidism and ophthalmopathy. TCR beta CDR3 sequences were amplified from RNA transcripts. A set of HTBI primers served as the primers for a first-round RT-PCR of the TCR CDR3. MiXCR, applied by TCRdb to the multiplex PCR reads, yields one record per CDR3 protein. The table lists 300,000 to 500,000 distinct CDR3 sequences, over 12% of them singletons. With V trimmed by 6 bases and J by 3 bases, 4 bases remained unmatched. The CDR3 contains 13 residues. Germline V lookup: CDR1 GTSNPN, CDR2 SVGIG (reference sequence). This clonotype was counted at least ten times. What it binds is unknown. Patients having uncontrolled infection, another autoimmune disease, pregnancy or lactation were not included. For the diagnoses, clinical symptoms, serum thyroxine and TRAb, thyroid ultrasound and orbital computed tomography were used.

Study conclusions and caveats: In blood, most of the thyroid clonotypes expanded above 0.001 were also present.

The TCR was taken from a man aged 50 to 60 with Graves' ophthalmopathy. The sample was blood. The gene calls are TRBV30 and TRBJ1-1; 10 bases align to TRBD1. The DNA of the CDR3 is TGTGCCTGCAGGGACAGGGGAGACACTGAAGCTTTCTTT. As protein: CACRDRGDTEAFF.